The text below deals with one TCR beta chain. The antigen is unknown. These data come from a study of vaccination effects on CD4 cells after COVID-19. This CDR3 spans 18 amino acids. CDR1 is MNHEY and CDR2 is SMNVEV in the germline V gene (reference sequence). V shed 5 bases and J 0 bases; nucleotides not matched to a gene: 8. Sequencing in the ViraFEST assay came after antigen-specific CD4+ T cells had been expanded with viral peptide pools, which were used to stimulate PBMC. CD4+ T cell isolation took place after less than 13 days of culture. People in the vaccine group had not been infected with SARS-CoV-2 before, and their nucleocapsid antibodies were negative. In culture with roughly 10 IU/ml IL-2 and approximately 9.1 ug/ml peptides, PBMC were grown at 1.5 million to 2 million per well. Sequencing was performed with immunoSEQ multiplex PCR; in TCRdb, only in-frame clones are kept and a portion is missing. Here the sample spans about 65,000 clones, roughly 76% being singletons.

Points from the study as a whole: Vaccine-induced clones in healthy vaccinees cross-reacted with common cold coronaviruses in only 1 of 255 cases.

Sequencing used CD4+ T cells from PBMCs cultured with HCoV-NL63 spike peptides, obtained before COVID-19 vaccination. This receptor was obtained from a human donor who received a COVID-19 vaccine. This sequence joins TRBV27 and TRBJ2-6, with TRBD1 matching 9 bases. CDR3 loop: CASSMGTGRLSGANVLTF. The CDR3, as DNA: TGTGCCAGCAGTATGGGGACAGGGCGCCTCTCTGGGGCCAACGTCCTGACTTTC.